A single sample gave rise to the 32 T cell receptor beta chains below, sequenced in a study of T-cell reconstitution after alpha-beta-depleted transplantation in children. Unique molecular identifiers were incorporated into the prepared TCRbeta library. A single record per CDR3 protein comes from TCRdb applying MiXCR to the PCR reads. The top ten clones hold around 0.79% of a sample with 700,000 or so distinct CDR3 sequences, less than 15% of them seen once. The material was PBMCs, obtained before TCRalphabeta/CD19-depleted stem cell transplant. The source of these receptors is a girl aged 2 to 9 with congenital amegakaryocytic thrombocytopenia, due to receive a stem cell transplant.

This clonotype appeared many times. The chain employs TRBV20-1 and TRBJ1-1, with a possible D match to TRBD1 (6 bases). This CDR3 has 16 amino acids. V lost 2 bases to trimming and J lost 3 bases, with 19 bases between them. Germline CDR1 reads DFQATT; CDR2 reads SNEGSKA (reference sequence). The CDR3 region is CSARSTGRGADTEAFF. The CDR3 coding sequence is TGCAGTGCTAGATCCACGGGAAGGGGGGCGGACACTGAAGCTTTCTTT.

This clonotype has more than one count but fewer than ten. The rearrangement uses TRBV20-1 and TRBJ1-6; possible D gene TRBD1, 6 bases. The CDR3 runs 14 residues. V gave up 0 bases and J gave up 9 bases, with 12 bases separating them. Per the germline V gene, CDR1 is DFQATT and CDR2 is SNEGSKA (reference sequence). The chain's CDR3 is CSARDEVRGSPLHF. The CDR3, as DNA: TGCAGTGCTAGAGATGAGGTCAGGGGTTCACCCCTCCACTTT.

This clonotype was observed many times. This chain uses TRBV3-1 with TRBJ2-2; D gene unclear. The CDR3 is made up of 13 amino acids. The V end was cut by 0 bases, the J end by 8 bases, with 7 bases between. CDR1 and CDR2 from the germline V gene are LGHDT and YNNKEL (reference sequence). This CDR3 reads CASSQEALGELFF. The CDR3 coding sequence is TGTGCCAGCAGCCAAGAGGCCTTAGGGGAGCTGTTTTTT. Looking up the rest from reference TRBV3-1 and TRBJ2-2 gives the full variable domain: DTAVSQTPKYLVTQMGNDKSIKCEQNLGHDTMYWYKQDSKKFLKIMFSYNNKELIINETVPNRFSPKSPDKAHLNLHINSLELGDSAVYFCASSQEALGELFFGEGSRLTVL.

This clonotype was found a few times. CDR3 region: CASSFLGAVNTEAFF. The CDR3 nucleotides read TGTGCCAGCAGTTTCCTAGGGGCCGTGAACACTGAAGCTTTCTTT. The chain employs TRBV6-5 and TRBJ1-1; D is possibly TRBD1 (5 bases). From germline, CDR1 is MNHEY and CDR2 SVGAGI. Trimming stripped 4 bases from V and 0 bases from J, with 12 bases between. The CDR3 is 15 residues long.

This clonotype was seen ten or more times. This sequence joins TRBV6-1 and TRBJ2-7, with 7 bases matching TRBD1. V lost 3 bases to trimming and J lost 0 bases; unmatched junction nucleotides: 8. The CDR3 covers 16 residues. CDR1 and CDR2 (germline): MNHNS, SASEGT. In DNA, the CDR3 is TGTGCCAGCAGTGAGTCCCGGGACAGAATCTCCTACGAGCAGTACTTC. This codes for CASSESRDRISYEQYF.

This clonotype was counted between two and nine times. This chain joins TRBV6-1 and TRBJ1-2; D is undetermined. Between the trimmed V and J ends, which lost 2 bases and 7 bases, there was a span of 20 bases. The V gene's germline CDR1 is MNHNS and CDR2 SASEGT. The CDR3 totals 16 residues. The CDR3 protein is CASSESNYRGSGGYTF. In DNA form, the CDR3 reads TGTGCCAGCAGTGAATCGAACTACCGCGGCTCAGGTGGCTACACCTTC.

In its sample, this clonotype was seen a few times. As DNA, the CDR3 is TGCGCCAGCAGCTTTTCGGGACCCCGACCGGATACGCAGTATTTT. Its translation is CASSFSGPRPDTQYF. This rearrangement joins TRBV5-1 to TRBJ2-3; tentatively, D is TRBD1 or TRBD2 (5 bases each). Trimming left V 2 bases short and J 6 bases short, with 16 bases between. The CDR3 covers 15 residues. Germline V lookup: CDR1 SGHRS, CDR2 YFSETQ.

This clonotype was seen more than once but under ten times. The chain links TRBV24-1 to TRBJ2-1; 8 bases fit TRBD2. V was clipped by 0 bases and J by 6 bases; unmatched bases: 15. The CDR3 has 19 amino acids. CDR1 is KGHDR and CDR2 is SFDVKD in the germline V gene. CDR3 DNA: TGTGCCACCAGTGATTTGCGGTGGGGAGGAGCGGGAGAGAGCAATGAGCAGTTCTTC. This encodes CATSDLRWGGAGESNEQFF.

Note on this clonotype: A clone one base away is much larger, so this may be a read error. The chain uses TRBV5-1 and TRBJ2-3, with D uncertain. This CDR3 region has 15 residues. Germline V gives CDR1 SGHRS, CDR2 YFSETQ. CDR3 DNA: TGCGCCAGCAGCTTGGGACGTCCCAGCACAGTTACGCAGTATTTT. Its protein product is CASSLGRPSTVTQYF.

This clonotype was detected only a few times. The gene calls are TRBV12-3 or TRBV12-4 and TRBJ1-3, with TRBD1 matching over 8 bases. The J segment lost 3 bases and the V segment lost 3 bases, leaving 4 bases of the junction unmatched. The CDR3 consists of 15 residues. The DNA for the CDR3 is TGTGCCAGCAGTTTTCGGACAGGGATTGGAAACACCATATATTTT. This gives the protein CASSFRTGIGNTIYF.

This clonotype was picked up many times. The chain employs TRBV20-1 and TRBJ2-1; 8 bases map to TRBD2. Germline V lookup: CDR1 DFQATT, CDR2 SNEGSKA (reference sequence). V dropped 2 bases and J dropped 2; count of bases not matched to a gene: 2. This CDR3 region has 14 residues. CDR3 DNA: TGCAGTGCTAGATTACTAGCGGCCTACAATGAGCAGTTCTTC. Its protein product is CSARLLAAYNEQFF.

There are many counts of this clonotype. This sequence joins TRBV6-5 and TRBJ2-3; the D gene is possibly TRBD2 (6 bases). The V and J ends lost 6 bases and 6 bases respectively, with 16 bases between them. CDR1 and CDR2 from the germline V gene are MNHEY and SVGAGI. CDR3 length equals 14 residues. CDR3 loop: CASSRTFGGDTQYF. In nucleotides, the CDR3 is TGTGCCAGCAGCCGAACTTTTGGGGGGGATACGCAGTATTTT.

In its sample, this clonotype was seen many times. V is TRBV6-5 and J is TRBJ2-6; D not resolved. This CDR3 contains 17 residues. Trimming removed 0 bases at V and 2 bases at J, with 11 bases between. From germline, CDR1 is MNHEY and CDR2 SVGAGI. CDR3 loop: CASSYSSAKAGANVLTF. CDR3 DNA sequence: TGTGCCAGCAGTTACTCTTCGGCGAAGGCTGGGGCCAACGTCCTGACTTTC.

This clonotype appeared many times. This rearrangement joins TRBV20-1 to TRBJ2-7; perhaps TRBD2 as D (5 bases). Germline V CDR1 and CDR2: DFQATT, SNEGSKA (reference sequence). CDR3 length: 13 residues. Trimming pared 6 bases from V and 3 bases from J, leaving 15 bases between. The CDR3 region has the DNA TGCAGTGCGCTCACTAGTGATCGCTACGAGCAGTACTTC. Protein sequence: CSALTSDRYEQYF.

The chain links TRBV19 to TRBJ1-2; 9 nucleotides align to TRBD1. Germline V gene sequence: CDR1 LNHDA, CDR2 SQIVND (reference sequence). The CDR3 length is 14 residues. V shed 5 bases, J shed 7 bases, and the junction held 8 bases outside the gene matches. The DNA for the CDR3 is TGTGCCAGTAGTTGGAGACAGGGGGAAGTTGGCTACACCTTC. Protein: CASSWRQGEVGYTF.

The chain joins TRBV9 to TRBJ2-3; D unclear. Trimming removed 0 bases from V and 2 bases from J, with 7 bases in between. This CDR3 region has 14 residues. Germline V gene lookup returns CDR1 SGDLS and CDR2 YYNGEE. The CDR3 coding sequence is TGTGCCAGCAGCGTAGTACAGATCACAGATACGCAGTATTTT. This translates into CASSVVQITDTQYF.

This clonotype was observed at least ten times. This chain links TRBV20-1 with TRBJ1-5; D call uncertain. Per germline, CDR1 DFQATT and CDR2 SNEGSKA (reference sequence). The CDR3 is made up of 14 amino acids. Trimming removed 5 bases at V and 5 bases at J, with 16 bases between. CDR3 coding DNA: TGCAGTGCTCATGACGGTGGAGAGTATCAGCCCCAGCATTTT. Translated, it gives CSAHDGGEYQPQHF.

Here the CDR3 DNA reads TGTGCCAGCAGCATTAAATTAGCCCTAGCGGGCGCTACGAACTACAATGAGCAGTTCTTC. This sequence encodes CASSIKLALAGATNYNEQFF. The V call is TRBV7-9, the J call TRBJ2-1; 8 bases align to TRBD2. J was trimmed by 3 bases and V by 5 bases; bases with no gene match: 21. Per germline, CDR1 SEHNR and CDR2 FQNEAQ (reference sequence). The CDR3 length is 20 residues.

At least ten counts were recorded for this clonotype. V usage is TRBV5-1 and J usage is TRBJ2-3; D unclear. The V and J ends lost 3 bases and 2 bases respectively, with 13 bases between them. This CDR3 is 15 amino acids long. Germline loops: CDR1 SGHRS, CDR2 YFSETQ. DNA for the CDR3: TGCGCCAGCAGCTCCACGGCAGCCTTCACAGATACGCAGTATTTT. Protein sequence: CASSSTAAFTDTQYF.

This clonotype has a count of ten or more. The V call is TRBV4-1, the J call TRBJ2-1, with TRBD2 matching over 7 bases. Trimming took 1 base from V and 0 from J; bases not matched to a gene: 3. CDR3 size: 16 residues. Germline CDR1 reads MGHRA; CDR2 reads YSYEKL. Here the CDR3 reads CASSQVGLPSYNEQFF. The CDR3 nucleotides are TGCGCCAGCAGCCAAGTGGGACTACCCTCCTACAATGAGCAGTTCTTC.

This clonotype was recorded at least ten times. The gene calls are TRBV11-2 and TRBJ2-3; D is possibly TRBD1 (6 bases). Per the germline V gene, CDR1 is SGHAT and CDR2 is FQNNGV. V lost 5 bases to trimming and J lost 3 bases, with 12 bases between them. CDR3 size: 14 residues. CDR3 protein: CASSRRDMTDTQYF. CDR3 nucleotide sequence: TGTGCCAGCAGCCGCCGGGACATGACAGATACGCAGTATTTT.

This rearrangement joins TRBV6-1 to TRBJ1-5; D might be TRBD1 (6 bases). The V and J ends lost 11 bases and 6 bases respectively, with 20 bases between them. The length of the CDR3 is 14 residues. The germline CDR1 and CDR2 sequences are MNHNS and SASEGT. As DNA, the CDR3 is TGTGCCGCAGAAACCAGGGGAGAGGGTCAGCCCCAGCATTTT. It specifies CAAETRGEGQPQHF.

This clonotype came up a few times. V gene TRBV5-1 combines with J gene TRBJ2-7; the D gene is possibly TRBD2 (5 bases). Per germline, CDR1 SGHRS and CDR2 YFSETQ. The CDR3 sequence is 15 residues long. Trimming removed 3 bases from V and 1 base from J, with 14 bases in between. The CDR3 DNA follows: TGCGCCAGCAGCTCGTCAGAGAGCGGATCCTACGAGCAGTACTTC. Translating gives CASSSSESGSYEQYF.

Points on this clonotype: Mismatch with germline at one junction end may stem from a read error. J is TRBJ1-5 and V is TRBV27, with D perhaps TRBD1 (5 bases). Germline CDR1 reads MNHEY; CDR2 reads SMNVEV (reference sequence). The CDR3 contains 15 residues. The CDR3 coding sequence is TGTGCCAGCAGTTTAGGAGTTAAGGGGAATCAGCCCCAGCCTTTT. This codes for CASSLGVKGNQPQPF.

This clonotype was found many times. This chain uses TRBV29-1 with TRBJ1-2; the D is unclear. V lost 7 bases and J 3 bases, leaving 12 bases between the germline ends. The CDR3 contains 12 residues. The germline V gene encodes CDR1 SQVTM and CDR2 ANQGSEA. CDR3 in DNA: TGCAGCGCGGAGATTTGGGACTATGGCTACACCTTC. Protein: CSAEIWDYGYTF.

The table lists this clonotype with a few counts. The V call is TRBV7-9, the J call TRBJ2-5; the D is unclear. Per germline, CDR1 SEHNR and CDR2 FQNEAQ (reference sequence). Trimming shortened V by 2 bases and J by 4 bases, and 11 bases separated the two germline ends. The CDR3 loop spans 14 amino acids. CDR3 in DNA: TGTGCCAGCAGCTTAACCTCCCTCTCAGAGACCCAGTACTTC. Translation: CASSLTSLSETQYF.

The sample holds a few counts of this clonotype. This chain uses TRBV18 with TRBJ2-1; 7 bases match TRBD2. The CDR3 has 18 residues. Per germline, CDR1 KGHSH and CDR2 LQKENI. The J segment lost 3 bases and the V segment lost 4 bases, leaving 15 bases of the junction unmatched. This CDR3 is CASSLEGLTSVLYNEQFF. Here the CDR3 DNA reads TGTGCCAGCTCACTTGAGGGGCTCACTAGCGTCCTCTACAATGAGCAGTTCTTC.

A word on this clonotype: This may arise from a read error, as a much more abundant clone is one base away. The chain couples TRBV20-1 to TRBJ1-4; 9 bases are a match to TRBD1. Germline V lookup: CDR1 DFQATT, CDR2 SNEGSKA (reference sequence). J lost 9 bases, V lost 3 bases, and 20 bases had no gene match. The CDR3 consists of 18 residues. CDR3 coding DNA: TGCAGTGCTAGTACCCTATCGAGACCCCCGGGACAGGGAAAAAAACTGTTTTTT. Amino acid sequence: CSASTLSRPPGQGKKLFF.

This chain joins TRBV5-1 and TRBJ1-1; D may be TRBD1 (6 bases). The CDR3 contains 14 residues. The V end was cut by 7 bases, the J end by 3 bases, with 16 bases between. Germline V CDR1 and CDR2: SGHRS, YFSETQ. Here the CDR3 reads CASRHGGRDTEAFF. In DNA form, the CDR3 reads TGCGCCAGCCGTCATGGGGGGCGGGACACTGAAGCTTTCTTT.

This clonotype was counted ten times or more. V gene TRBV7-9 combines with J gene TRBJ2-5, with a weak D call TRBD2 (5 bases). V was trimmed by 6 bases and J by 5 bases, leaving 10 bases between them. CDR1 is SEHNR and CDR2 is FQNEAQ in the germline V gene (reference sequence). The CDR3 contains 12 residues. DNA of the CDR3: TGTGCCAGCAGTTCGGAGCGGGAGACCCAGTACTTC. Translating gives CASSSERETQYF.

J is TRBJ2-1 and V is TRBV14, with TRBD2 matching over 12 bases. The CDR3 has 16 amino acids. Germline CDR1 is SGHDN and CDR2 is FVKESK. V was pared by 2 bases and J by 9 bases, with 8 bases of the junction left unmatched. The CDR3 DNA follows: TGTGCCAGCAGCCAACTCCTAGCGGGAGGGACCGGTGAGCAGTTCTTC. It encodes CASSQLLAGGTGEQFF.

The chain employs TRBV24-1 and TRBJ2-1; unclear D gene. This CDR3 region has 12 residues. Per germline, CDR1 KGHDR and CDR2 SFDVKD. V lost 4 bases, J lost 10 bases, and 10 bases lay in between. The CDR3 sequence is CATSDTHSEQFF. CDR3 in DNA: TGTGCCACCAGTGACACGCACAGCGAGCAGTTCTTC.